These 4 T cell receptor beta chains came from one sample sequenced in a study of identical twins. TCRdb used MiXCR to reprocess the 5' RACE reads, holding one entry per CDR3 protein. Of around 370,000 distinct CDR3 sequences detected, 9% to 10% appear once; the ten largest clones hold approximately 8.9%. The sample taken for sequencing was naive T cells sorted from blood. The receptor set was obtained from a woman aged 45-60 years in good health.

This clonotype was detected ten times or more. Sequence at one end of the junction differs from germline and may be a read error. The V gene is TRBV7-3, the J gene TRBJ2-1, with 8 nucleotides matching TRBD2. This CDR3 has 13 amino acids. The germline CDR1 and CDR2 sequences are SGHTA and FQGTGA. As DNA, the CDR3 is TGTGCCAGCAGCCAGACCACTAGCGGCTTTTTTCACTTC. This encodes CASSQTTSGFFHF.

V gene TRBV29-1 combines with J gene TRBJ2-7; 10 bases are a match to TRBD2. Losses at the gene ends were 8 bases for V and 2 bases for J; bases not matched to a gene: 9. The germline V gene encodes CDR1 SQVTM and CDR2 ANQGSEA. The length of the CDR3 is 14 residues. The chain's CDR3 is CSPRTSGITYEQYF. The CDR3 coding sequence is TGCAGCCCCCGAACTAGCGGGATTACCTACGAGCAGTACTTC.

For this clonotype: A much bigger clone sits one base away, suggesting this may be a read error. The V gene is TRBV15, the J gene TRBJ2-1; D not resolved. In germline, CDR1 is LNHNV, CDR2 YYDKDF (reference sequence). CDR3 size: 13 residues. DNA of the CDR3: TGTGCCACCAGCAGAGAACGAGGCAATGAGCGGTTCTTC. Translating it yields CATSRERGNERFF.

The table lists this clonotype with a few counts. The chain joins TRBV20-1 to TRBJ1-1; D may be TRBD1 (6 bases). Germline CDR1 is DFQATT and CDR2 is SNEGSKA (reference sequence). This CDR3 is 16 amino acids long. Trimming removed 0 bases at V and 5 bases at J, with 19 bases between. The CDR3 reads CSARDPGHRALTEAFF. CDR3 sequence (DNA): TGCAGTGCTAGAGACCCGGGACACAGGGCTTTGACTGAAGCTTTCTTT.